This TCR beta chain was retrieved from a study of blood T cell repertoires in COVID-19. Turning to the study itself: Acute and convalescent COVID-19 samples came from the United States, Italy and Spain.

Deletions cut 1 base from V and 7 bases from J, with 5 bases between. Per the germline V gene, CDR1 is MDHEN and CDR2 is SYDVKM. This CDR3 region has 12 residues. Assay used: immunoSEQ multiplex PCR; TCRdb lists only in-frame clones, some missing. Here the sample spans about 230,000 clones, 65% to 90% being singletons. The origin of this receptor is a man aged 40-50 years who had recovered from COVID-19. The sequenced sample was peripheral blood. The chain recombines TRBV28 with TRBJ1-5; D remains unclear. In DNA form, the CDR3 reads TGTGCCAGCAGTTTATTTAGACAGCCCCAGCATTTT. The encoded protein is CASSLFRQPQHF. Combining the CDR3 with reference TRBV28 and TRBJ1-5 gives the whole variable domain DVKVTQSSRYLVKRTGEKVFLECVQDMDHENMFWYRQDPGLGLRLIYFSYDVKMKEKGDIPEGYSVSREKKERFSLILESASTNQTSMYLCASSLFRQPQHFGDGTRLSIL.